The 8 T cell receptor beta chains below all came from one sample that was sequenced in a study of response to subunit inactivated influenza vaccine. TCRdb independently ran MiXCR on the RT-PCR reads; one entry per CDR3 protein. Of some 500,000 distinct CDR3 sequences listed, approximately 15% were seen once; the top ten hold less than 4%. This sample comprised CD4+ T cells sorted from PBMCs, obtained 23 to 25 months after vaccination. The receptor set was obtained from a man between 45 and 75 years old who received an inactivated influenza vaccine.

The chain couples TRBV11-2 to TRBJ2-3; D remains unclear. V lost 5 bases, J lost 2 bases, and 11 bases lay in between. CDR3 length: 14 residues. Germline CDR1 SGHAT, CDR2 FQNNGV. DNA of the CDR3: TGTGCCAGCAGCCCTTGGCAGTACACAGATACGCAGTATTTT. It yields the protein CASSPWQYTDTQYF.

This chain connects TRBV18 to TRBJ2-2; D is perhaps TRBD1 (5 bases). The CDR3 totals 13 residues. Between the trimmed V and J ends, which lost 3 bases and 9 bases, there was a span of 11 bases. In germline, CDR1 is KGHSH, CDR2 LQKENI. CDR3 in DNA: TGTGCCAGCTCACCTGACAGAAACCGGGAGCTGTTTTTT. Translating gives CASSPDRNRELFF.

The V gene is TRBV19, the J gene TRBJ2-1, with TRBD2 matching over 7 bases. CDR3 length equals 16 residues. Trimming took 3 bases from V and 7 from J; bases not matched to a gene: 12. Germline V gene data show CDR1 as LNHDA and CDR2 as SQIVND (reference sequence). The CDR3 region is CASSISRDYFLNEQFF. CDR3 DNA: TGTGCCAGTAGTATCAGTCGGGACTACTTCCTAAATGAGCAGTTCTTC. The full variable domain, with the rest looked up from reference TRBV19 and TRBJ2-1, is DGGITQSPKYLFRKEGQNVTLSCEQNLNHDAMYWYRQDPGQGLRLIYYSQIVNDFQKGDIAEGYSVSREKKESFPLTVTSAQKNPTAFYLCASSISRDYFLNEQFFGPGTRLTVL.

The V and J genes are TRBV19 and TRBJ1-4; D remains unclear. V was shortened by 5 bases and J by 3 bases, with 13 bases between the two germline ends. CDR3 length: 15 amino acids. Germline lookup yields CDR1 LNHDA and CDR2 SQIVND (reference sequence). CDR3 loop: CASSYRRRPNEKLFF. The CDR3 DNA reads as TGTGCCAGTAGTTATCGACGGCGACCTAATGAAAAACTGTTTTTT.

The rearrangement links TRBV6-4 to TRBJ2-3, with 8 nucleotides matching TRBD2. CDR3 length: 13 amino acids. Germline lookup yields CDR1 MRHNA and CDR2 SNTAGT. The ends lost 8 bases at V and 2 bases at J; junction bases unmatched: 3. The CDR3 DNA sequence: TGTGCCAGCCCACTAGCGGACACAGATACGCAGTATTTT. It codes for CASPLADTDTQYF.

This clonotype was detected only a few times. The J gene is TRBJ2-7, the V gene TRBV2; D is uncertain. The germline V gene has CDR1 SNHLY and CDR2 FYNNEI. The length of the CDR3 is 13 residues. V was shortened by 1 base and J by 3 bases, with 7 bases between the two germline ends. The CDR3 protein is CASSEGHDYEQYF. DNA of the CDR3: TGTGCCAGCAGTGAAGGACACGACTACGAGCAGTACTTC.

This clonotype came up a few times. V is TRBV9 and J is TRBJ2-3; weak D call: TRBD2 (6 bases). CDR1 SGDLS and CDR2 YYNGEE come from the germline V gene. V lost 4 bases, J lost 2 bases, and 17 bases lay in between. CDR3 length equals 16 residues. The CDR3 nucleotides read TGTGCCAGCAGCCCCCGGGGAGCGGGTTACACAGATACGCAGTATTTT. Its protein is CASSPRGAGYTDTQYF.

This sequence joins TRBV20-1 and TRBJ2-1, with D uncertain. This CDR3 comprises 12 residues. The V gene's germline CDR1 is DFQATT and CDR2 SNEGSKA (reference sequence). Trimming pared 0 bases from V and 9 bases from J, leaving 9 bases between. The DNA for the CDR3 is TGCAGTGCTAGAGATCACCTTGGTGAGCAGTTCTTC. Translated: CSARDHLGEQFF.